Following are 7 T cell receptor beta chains from one sample sequenced in a study of cytomegalovirus exposure and HLA in healthy donors (dated 2017 in TCRdb). Receptor libraries were prepared by the immunoSEQ multiplex PCR assay. The multiplex PCR relied on a mix of 60 forward primers for TCR Vbeta segments and 13 reverse primers for TCR Jbeta segments. Entries here come from immuneACCESS through TCRdb and include only in-frame sequences with V and J called. Some clones fail to appear in such tables; in the studies checked, an unresolved V gene covers under half of the shortfall, and the cause of the remainder is unknown. Across this sample there are around 130,000 clones, with around three quarters seen only once. The leading ten clones occupy about 2% of the sample. Sequenced material: PBMCs. The origin of the receptors is a young man in good health and CMV-seronegative.

V is TRBV9 and J is TRBJ2-7; 11 bases match TRBD2. From germline, CDR1 is SGDLS and CDR2 YYNGEE. This CDR3 region has 14 residues. With 4 bases clipped from V and 1 base from J, the junction kept 1 base outside the gene matches. The CDR3 is CASSLAGGSYEQYF. The CDR3 DNA follows: TGTGCCAGCAGCCTAGCGGGAGGTTCCTACGAGCAGTACTTC.

The rearrangement joins TRBV6-5 to TRBJ2-2; unclear D gene. This CDR3 has 12 residues. Germline-derived CDR1 and CDR2 are MNHEY and SVGAGI. V lost 4 bases to trimming and J lost 7 bases, with 7 bases between them. The CDR3 region is CASSSLSGELFF. Written as DNA, the CDR3 is TGTGCCAGCAGTTCCCTGAGCGGGGAGCTGTTTTTT.

The J gene is TRBJ1-3, the V gene TRBV18; TRBD1 is a possible D gene (5 bases). The V end was cut by 5 bases, the J end by 0 bases, with 8 bases between. CDR3 size: 14 residues. From germline, CDR1 is KGHSH and CDR2 LQKENI. This CDR3 is CASSMDISGNTIYF. CDR3 DNA: TGTGCCAGCTCAATGGACATCTCTGGAAACACCATATATTTT.

This clone was observed a single time. The chain combines TRBV19 with TRBJ1-5; D unresolved. V gave up 3 bases and J gave up 0 bases, with 9 bases separating them. The CDR3 is made up of 15 amino acids. Germline V CDR1 and CDR2: LNHDA, SQIVND (reference sequence). The CDR3 coding sequence is TGTGCCAGTAGTATCGGCAGGTATAGCAATCAGCCCCAGCATTTT. Translation gives CASSIGRYSNQPQHF.

The chain links TRBV9 to TRBJ2-6, with a tentative D call TRBD2 (7 bases). V lost 3 bases to trimming and J lost 0 bases, with 16 bases between them. The germline V gene encodes CDR1 SGDLS and CDR2 YYNGEE. This CDR3 contains 18 residues. CDR3 sequence reads: CASSAWGGRTSGANVLTF. The CDR3 DNA reads TGTGCCAGCAGCGCCTGGGGGGGCAGGACCTCTGGGGCCAACGTCCTGACTTTC.

The V call is TRBV11-2, the J call TRBJ2-5; D may be TRBD1 (6 bases). The V gene lost 1 base and the J gene lost 7 bases, with 13 bases spanning the gap. The CDR3 totals 14 residues. Germline assignment: CDR1 SGHAT and CDR2 FQNNGV. CDR3 amino acids: CASSLGPGRGTQYF. The CDR3 DNA is TGTGCCAGCAGCTTAGGGCCTGGCAGGGGGACCCAGTACTTC. The variable domain in full, completed from reference TRBV11-2 and TRBJ2-5, reads EAGVAQSPRYKIIEKRQSVAFWCNPISGHATLYWYQQILGQGPKLLIQFQNNGVVDDSQLPKDRFSAERLKGVDSTLKIQPAKLEDSAVYLCASSLGPGRGTQYFGPGTRLLVL.

This clone has only one observation. The chain couples TRBV5-6 to TRBJ1-5; the D is unclear. The V end was cut by 2 bases, the J end by 6 bases, with 18 bases between. CDR1 is SGHDT, CDR2 YYEEEE, per germline. This CDR3 has 16 residues. CDR3 in DNA: TGTGCCAGCAGCTTCGGGTCCCGGGGATTTGGTCAGCCCCAGCATTTT. This sequence encodes CASSFGSRGFGQPQHF.